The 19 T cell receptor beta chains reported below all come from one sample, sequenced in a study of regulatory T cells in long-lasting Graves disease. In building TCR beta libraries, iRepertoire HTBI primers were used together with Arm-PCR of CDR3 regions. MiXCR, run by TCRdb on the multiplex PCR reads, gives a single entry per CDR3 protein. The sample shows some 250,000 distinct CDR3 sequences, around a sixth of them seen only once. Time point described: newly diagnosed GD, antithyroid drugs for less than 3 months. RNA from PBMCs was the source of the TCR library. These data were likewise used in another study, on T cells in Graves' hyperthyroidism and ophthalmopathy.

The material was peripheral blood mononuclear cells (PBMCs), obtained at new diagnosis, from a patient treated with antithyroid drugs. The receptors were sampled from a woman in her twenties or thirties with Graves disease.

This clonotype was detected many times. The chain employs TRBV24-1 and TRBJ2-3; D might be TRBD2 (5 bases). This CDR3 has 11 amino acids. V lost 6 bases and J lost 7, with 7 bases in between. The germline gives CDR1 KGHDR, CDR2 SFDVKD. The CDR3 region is CATSSGYTQYF. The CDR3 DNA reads TGTGCCACCAGTAGCGGATATACGCAGTATTTT.

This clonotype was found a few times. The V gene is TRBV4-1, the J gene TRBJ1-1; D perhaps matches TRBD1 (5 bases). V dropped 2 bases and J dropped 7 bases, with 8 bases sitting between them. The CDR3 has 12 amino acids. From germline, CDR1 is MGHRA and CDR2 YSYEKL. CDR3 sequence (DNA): TGCGCCAGCAGCCAATTGCAGGGTGAAGCTTTCTTT. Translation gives CASSQLQGEAFF.

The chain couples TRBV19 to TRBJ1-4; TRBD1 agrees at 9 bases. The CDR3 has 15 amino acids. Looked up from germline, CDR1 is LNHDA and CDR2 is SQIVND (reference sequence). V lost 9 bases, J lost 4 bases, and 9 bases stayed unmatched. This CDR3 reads CASRYRGQINEKLFF. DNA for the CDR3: TGTGCCAGCCGCTACAGGGGGCAAATTAATGAAAAACTGTTTTTT.

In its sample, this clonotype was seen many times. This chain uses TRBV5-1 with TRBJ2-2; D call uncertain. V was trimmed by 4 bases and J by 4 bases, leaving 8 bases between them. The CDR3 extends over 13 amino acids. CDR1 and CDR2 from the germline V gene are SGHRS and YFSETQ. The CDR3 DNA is TGCGCCAGCAGCCCAGTGGTCACCGGGGAGCTGTTTTTT. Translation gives CASSPVVTGELFF.

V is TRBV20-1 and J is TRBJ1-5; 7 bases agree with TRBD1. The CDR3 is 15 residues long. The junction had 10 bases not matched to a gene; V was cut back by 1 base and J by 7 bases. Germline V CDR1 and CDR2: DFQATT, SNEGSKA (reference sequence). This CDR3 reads CSARAATGSRQPQHF. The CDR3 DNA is TGCAGTGCTAGAGCGGCGACAGGGAGTCGACAGCCCCAGCATTTT.

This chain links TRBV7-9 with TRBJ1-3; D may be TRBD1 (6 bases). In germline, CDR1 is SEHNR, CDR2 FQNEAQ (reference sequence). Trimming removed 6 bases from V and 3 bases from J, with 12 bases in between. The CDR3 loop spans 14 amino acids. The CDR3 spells CASSPGGHGNTIYF. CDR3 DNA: TGTGCCAGCAGTCCTGGGGGGCATGGAAACACCATATATTTT. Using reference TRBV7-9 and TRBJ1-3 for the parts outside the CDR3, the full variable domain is DTGVSQNPRHKITKRGQNVTFRCDPISEHNRLYWYRQTLGQGPEFLTYFQNEAQLEKSRLLSDRFSAERPKGSFSTLEIQRTEQGDSAMYLCASSPGGHGNTIYFGEGSWLTVV.

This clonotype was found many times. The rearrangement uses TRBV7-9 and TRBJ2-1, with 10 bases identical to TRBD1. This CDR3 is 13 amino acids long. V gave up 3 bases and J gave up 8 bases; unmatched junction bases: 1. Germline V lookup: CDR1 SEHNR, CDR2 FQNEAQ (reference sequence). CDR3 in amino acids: CASSLGTGDEQFF. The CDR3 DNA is TGTGCCAGCAGCTTGGGGACAGGGGATGAGCAGTTCTTC.

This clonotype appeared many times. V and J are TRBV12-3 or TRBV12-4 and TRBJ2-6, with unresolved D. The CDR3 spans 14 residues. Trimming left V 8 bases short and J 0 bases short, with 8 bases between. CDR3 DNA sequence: TGTGCCAGCGGCGACAACTCTGGGGCCAACGTCCTGACTTTC. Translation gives CASGDNSGANVLTF.

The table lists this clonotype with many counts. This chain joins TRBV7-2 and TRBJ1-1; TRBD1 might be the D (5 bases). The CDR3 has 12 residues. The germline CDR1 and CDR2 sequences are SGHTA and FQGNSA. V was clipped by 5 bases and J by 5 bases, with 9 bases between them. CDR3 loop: CASSRRGTEAFF. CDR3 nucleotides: TGTGCCAGCAGCCGAAGGGGAACTGAAGCTTTCTTT.

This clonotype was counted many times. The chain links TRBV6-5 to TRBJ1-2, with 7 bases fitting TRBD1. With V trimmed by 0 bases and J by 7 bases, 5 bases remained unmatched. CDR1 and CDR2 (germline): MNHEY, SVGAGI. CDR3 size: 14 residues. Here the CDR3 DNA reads TGTGCCAGCAGTTACTCGACAGACAGGGTTGGCTACACCTTC. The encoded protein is CASSYSTDRVGYTF.

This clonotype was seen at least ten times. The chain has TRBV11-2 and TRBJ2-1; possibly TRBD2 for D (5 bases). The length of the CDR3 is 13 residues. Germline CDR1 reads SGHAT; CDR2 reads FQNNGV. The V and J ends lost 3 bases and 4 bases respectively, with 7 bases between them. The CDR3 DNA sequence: TGTGCCAGCAGCTTGGGGAGTTACAATGAGCAGTTCTTC. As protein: CASSLGSYNEQFF.

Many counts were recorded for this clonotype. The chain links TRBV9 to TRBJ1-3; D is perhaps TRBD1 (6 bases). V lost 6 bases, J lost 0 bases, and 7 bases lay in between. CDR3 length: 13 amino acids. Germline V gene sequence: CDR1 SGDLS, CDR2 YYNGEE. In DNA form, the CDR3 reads TGTGCCAGCACGGGGGCCTCTGGAAACACCATATATTTT. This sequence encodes CASTGASGNTIYF.

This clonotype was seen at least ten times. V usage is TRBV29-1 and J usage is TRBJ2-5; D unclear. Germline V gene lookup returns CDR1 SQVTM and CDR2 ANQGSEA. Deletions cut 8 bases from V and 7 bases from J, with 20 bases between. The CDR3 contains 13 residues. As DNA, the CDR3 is TGCAGCCAAATGGTGGGAAGACCAGGGACCCAGTACTTC. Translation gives CSQMVGRPGTQYF.

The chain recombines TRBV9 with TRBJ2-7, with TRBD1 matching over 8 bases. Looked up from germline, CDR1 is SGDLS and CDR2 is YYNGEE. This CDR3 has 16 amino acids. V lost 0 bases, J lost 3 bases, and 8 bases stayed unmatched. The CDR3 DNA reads TGTGCCAGCAGCGTAGGTCTCCCAACAGGGGGCTACGAGCAGTACTTC. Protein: CASSVGLPTGGYEQYF. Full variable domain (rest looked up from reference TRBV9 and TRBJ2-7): DSGVTQTPKHLITATGQRVTLRCSPRSGDLSVYWYQQSLDQGLQFLIQYYNGEERAKGNILERFSAQQFPDLHSELNLSSLELGDSALYFCASSVGLPTGGYEQYFGPGTRLTVT.

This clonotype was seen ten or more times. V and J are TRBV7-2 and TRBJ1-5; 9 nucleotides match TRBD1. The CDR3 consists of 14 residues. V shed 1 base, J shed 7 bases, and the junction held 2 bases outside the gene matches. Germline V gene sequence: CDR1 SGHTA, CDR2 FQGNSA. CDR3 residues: CASSLGDRAQPQHF. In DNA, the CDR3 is TGTGCCAGCAGCTTAGGGGACAGGGCCCAGCCCCAGCATTTT.

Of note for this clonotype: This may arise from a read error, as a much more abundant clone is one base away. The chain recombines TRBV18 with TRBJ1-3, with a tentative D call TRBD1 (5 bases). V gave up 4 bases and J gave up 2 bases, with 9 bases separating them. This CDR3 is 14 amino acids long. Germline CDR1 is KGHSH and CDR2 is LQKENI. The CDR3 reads CASSLDSPGNTIYF. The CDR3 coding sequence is TGTGCCAGCTCACTAGACAGTCCTGGAAACACCATATATTTT. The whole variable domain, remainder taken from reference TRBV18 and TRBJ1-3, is NAGVMQNPRHLVRRRGQEARLRCSPMKGHSHVYWYRQLPEEGLKFMVYLQKENIIDESGMPKERFSAEFPKEGPSILRIQQVVRGDSAAYFCASSLDSPGNTIYFGEGSWLTVV.

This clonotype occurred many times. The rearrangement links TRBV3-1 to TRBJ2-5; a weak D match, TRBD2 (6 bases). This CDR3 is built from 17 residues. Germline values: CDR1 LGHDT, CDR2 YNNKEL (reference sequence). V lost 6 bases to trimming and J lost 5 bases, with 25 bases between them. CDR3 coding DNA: TGTGCCAGCAGTCTATTCCTAACCGGGACTCCCAGGGAGACCCAGTACTTC. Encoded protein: CASSLFLTGTPRETQYF.

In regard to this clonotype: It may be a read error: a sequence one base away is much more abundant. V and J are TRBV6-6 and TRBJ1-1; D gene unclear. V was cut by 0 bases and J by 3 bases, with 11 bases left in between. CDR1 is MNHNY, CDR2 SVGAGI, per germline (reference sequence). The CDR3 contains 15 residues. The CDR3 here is CASSYSLGMDTEAFF. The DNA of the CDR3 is TGTGCCAGCAGTTACTCGTTGGGGATGGACACTGAAGCTTTCTTT.

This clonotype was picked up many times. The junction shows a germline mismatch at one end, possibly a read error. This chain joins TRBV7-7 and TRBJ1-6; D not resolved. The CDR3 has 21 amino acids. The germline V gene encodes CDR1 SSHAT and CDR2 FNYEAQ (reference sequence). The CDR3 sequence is CASSLGEGSDIPTDHNSPLHF. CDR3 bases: TGTGCTAGCAGCTTAGGTGAAGGGTCCGATATTCCCACCGACCATAATTCACCCCTCCACTTT.